These 20 T cell receptor beta chains were all obtained from the same sample, sequenced in a study of T cells in Graves' hyperthyroidism and ophthalmopathy. From RNA transcripts, TCR beta CDR3 regions were amplified. The HTBI primer set drove a first-round RT-PCR of the TCR CDR3. TCRdb redid the calling of the multiplex PCR reads with MiXCR, one entry per CDR3 protein. The sample gives roughly 510,000 distinct CDR3 sequences, 40% to 50% of which show up once; about two fifths is in the top ten. Sequenced input: peripheral blood or thyroid tissue (not recorded which). The receptors shown here come from an adult woman with Graves' disease, either hyperthyroidism or ophthalmopathy (not recorded which).

The chain couples TRBV19 to TRBJ1-5; D remains unclear. V lost 3 bases and J 4 bases, leaving 10 bases between the germline ends. In germline, CDR1 is LNHDA, CDR2 SQIVND (reference sequence). The CDR3 totals 14 residues. CDR3 DNA sequence: TGTGCCAGTAGTATTTGGGGAGAGAATCAGCCCCAGCATTTT. Translation: CASSIWGENQPQHF.

This chain uses TRBV19 with TRBJ2-2; 8 bases match TRBD1. V shed 6 bases and J 1 base; nucleotides not matched to a gene: 10. The germline gives CDR1 LNHDA, CDR2 SQIVND (reference sequence). The length of the CDR3 is 17 residues. This CDR3 reads CASRTRPGQENTGELFF. CDR3 DNA: TGTGCCAGTAGGACACGTCCGGGACAGGAGAACACCGGGGAGCTGTTTTTT. Together with reference TRBV19 and TRBJ2-2, the CDR3 gives the full variable domain: DGGITQSPKYLFRKEGQNVTLSCEQNLNHDAMYWYRQDPGQGLRLIYYSQIVNDFQKGDIAEGYSVSREKKESFPLTVTSAQKNPTAFYLCASRTRPGQENTGELFFGEGSRLTVL.

This rearrangement joins TRBV7-2 to TRBJ1-6; D is ambiguous. V was clipped by 4 bases and J by 7 bases, with 14 bases between them. This CDR3 has 15 residues. Germline CDR1 is SGHTA and CDR2 is FQGNSA. The CDR3 bases are TGTGCCAGCAGCTCTCCTGGGCTCTGGAATTCACCCCTCCACTTT. It translates to CASSSPGLWNSPLHF.

V is TRBV10-2 and J is TRBJ2-5, with TRBD2 matching over 10 bases. The CDR3 loop spans 15 amino acids. CDR1 is WSHSY and CDR2 is SAAADI in the germline V gene. Germline trimming cut 2 bases from V and 5 bases from J; bases unmatched to any gene: 5. The CDR3, as DNA: TGCGCCAGCAGTGAGAGCGGGAGGGCCTATGAGACCCAGTACTTC. Translation gives CASSESGRAYETQYF.

This chain joins TRBV10-3 and TRBJ2-2, with 8 bases matching TRBD1. J was trimmed by 5 bases and V by 10 bases; bases with no gene match: 6. Germline loops: CDR1 ENHRY, CDR2 SYGVKD. The CDR3 spans 13 residues. CDR3 DNA: TGTGCCAGCAGCCGGACAGGGACCGGGGAGCTGTTTTTT. This translates into CASSRTGTGELFF.

This clonotype was recorded many times. V and J are TRBV6-5 and TRBJ1-1; D not certain. V was trimmed by 2 bases and J by 10 bases, leaving 17 bases between them. The CDR3 spans 14 residues. In germline, CDR1 is MNHEY, CDR2 SVGAGI. CDR3 sequence (DNA): TGTGCCAGCAGTTACGGGTACGGCGATCGAGTAGCTTTCTTT. Translated: CASSYGYGDRVAFF.

The rearrangement joins TRBV29-1 to TRBJ2-7; weak D call: TRBD2 (5 bases). V was shortened by 5 bases and J by 7 bases, with 24 bases between the two germline ends. The V gene's germline CDR1 is SQVTM and CDR2 ANQGSEA. The CDR3 loop spans 15 amino acids. CDR3 coding DNA: TGCAGCGTTTGGGGAGAGGGCAAGACCTACTGGGAGCAGTACTTC. It specifies CSVWGEGKTYWEQYF.

The rearrangement links TRBV12-3 or TRBV12-4 to TRBJ2-2; D gene unclear. CDR3 length: 12 residues. The V and J ends lost 7 bases and 1 base respectively, with 4 bases between them. CDR3 residues: CASTLNTGELFF. The CDR3 DNA is TGTGCCAGCACTCTGAACACCGGGGAGCTGTTTTTT.

The chain has TRBV14 and TRBJ1-3, with D maybe TRBD1 (5 bases). Germline CDR1 reads SGHDN; CDR2 reads FVKESK. V was shortened by 3 bases and J by 0 bases, with 12 bases between the two germline ends. The CDR3 has 16 amino acids. The CDR3 sequence: CASSHGGRFSGNTIYF. CDR3 nucleotide sequence: TGTGCCAGCAGCCACGGGGGACGGTTCTCTGGAAACACCATATATTTT.

The sample holds many counts of this clonotype. The chain joins TRBV7-9 to TRBJ2-5; 7 bases line up with TRBD1. From germline, CDR1 is SEHNR and CDR2 FQNEAQ (reference sequence). The trim removed 5 bases at V and 5 bases at J, leaving 8 bases unmatched. The CDR3 sequence is 14 residues long. The CDR3: CASSRTGAGETQYF. The CDR3 DNA sequence: TGTGCCAGCAGCCGGACAGGCGCCGGGGAGACCCAGTACTTC.

Remarks on this clonotype: Without the conserved terminal phenylalanine or tryptophan, this CDR3 likely stems from a read error. This rearrangement joins TRBV7-2 to TRBJ2-5; 9 bases are a match to TRBD1. The CDR3 length is 15 residues. Germline values: CDR1 SGHTA, CDR2 FQGNSA. Unmatched junction bases numbered 7, after V lost 5 bases and J lost 3 bases. The CDR3 DNA sequence: TGTGCCAGCAGCGTCACGGGACAGGGAGAAGAGACCCAGTACGTC. Translation gives CASSVTGQGEETQYV.

This clonotype was seen repeatedly, ten times or more. V usage is TRBV2 and J usage is TRBJ2-1; 7 bases map to TRBD1. Trimming at V came to 3 bases and at J to 8 bases, leaving 7 bases not matched to a gene. CDR1 and CDR2 (germline): SNHLY, FYNNEI. The CDR3 is made up of 14 amino acids. The CDR3: CASSEGQSWDEQFF. CDR3 nucleotide sequence: TGTGCCAGCAGTGAGGGACAGAGTTGGGATGAGCAGTTCTTC.

This clonotype was counted ten times or more. This rearrangement joins TRBV20-1 to TRBJ1-6; 7 positions agree with TRBD1. J was trimmed by 14 bases and V by 5 bases; bases with no gene match: 12. Germline values: CDR1 DFQATT, CDR2 SNEGSKA (reference sequence). This CDR3 has 13 amino acids. The chain's CDR3 is CSAGTAPLGSLHF. DNA for the CDR3: TGCAGTGCTGGGACAGCTCCCCTTGGGTCCCTCCACTTT.

This clonotype came up many times. V and J are TRBV20-1 and TRBJ2-7; the match to TRBD2 covers 8 bases. V dropped 5 bases and J dropped 6; count of bases not matched to a gene: 6. Germline CDR1 reads DFQATT; CDR2 reads SNEGSKA (reference sequence). The CDR3 runs 12 residues. The chain's CDR3 is CSALRGVSEQYF. The CDR3 DNA sequence: TGCAGTGCTTTGCGGGGGGTGAGCGAGCAGTACTTC.

The chain uses TRBV2 and TRBJ1-5; a possible D gene is TRBD1 (5 bases). With 4 bases removed from V and 8 bases from J, the gap between germline ends came to 15 bases. CDR3 length: 14 amino acids. CDR1 and CDR2 from the germline V gene are SNHLY and FYNNEI. The CDR3 coding sequence is TGTGCCAGCAGTGTACGTCAGGGAGTTAAGCCCCAGCATTTT. Amino acid sequence: CASSVRQGVKPQHF.

This clonotype was seen a few times. The chain couples TRBV12-3 or TRBV12-4 to TRBJ1-2; D not resolved. CDR3 size: 11 residues. V lost 6 bases and J lost 4, with 6 bases in between. CDR3 protein: CASREAYGYTF. The CDR3 DNA follows: TGTGCCAGCAGAGAGGCCTATGGCTACACCTTC.

There are a few counts of this clonotype. The genes are TRBV29-1 and TRBJ1-2, with TRBD1 identical over 9 bases. The germline V gene has CDR1 SQVTM and CDR2 ANQGSEA. Trimming took 7 bases from V and 4 from J; bases not matched to a gene: 7. The CDR3 covers 13 residues. The CDR3 nucleotides read TGCAGCGCCTCTCCGGGACAGGGCTATGGCTACACCTTC. Protein product: CSASPGQGYGYTF. Drawing the rest from reference TRBV29-1 and TRBJ1-2, the complete variable domain is SAVISQKPSRDICQRGTSLTIQCQVDSQVTMMFWYRQQPGQSLTLIATANQGSEATYESGFVIDKFPISRPNLTFSTLTVSNMSPEDSSIYLCSASPGQGYGYTFGSGTRLTVV.

This clonotype has ten or more counts. The chain employs TRBV29-1 and TRBJ2-5, with D perhaps matching TRBD1 (6 bases). Germline V gives CDR1 SQVTM, CDR2 ANQGSEA. V was cut by 7 bases and J by 2 bases, with 17 bases left in between. CDR3 length equals 14 residues. The CDR3 spells CSGRVGTHQETQYF. The CDR3 DNA reads TGCAGCGGAAGAGTAGGGACACATCAAGAGACCCAGTACTTC.

The genes are TRBV29-1 and TRBJ2-7, with 7 bases identical to TRBD1. CDR1 is SQVTM, CDR2 ANQGSEA, per germline. V dropped 6 bases and J dropped 1; count of bases not matched to a gene: 9. The CDR3 is made up of 14 amino acids. The CDR3 is CSVARDSLSYEQYF. In nucleotides, the CDR3 is TGCAGCGTCGCCCGGGACAGTCTTTCCTACGAGCAGTACTTC.

This clonotype appeared many times. The chain recombines TRBV29-1 with TRBJ1-2; maybe TRBD1 (5 bases). The germline V gene encodes CDR1 SQVTM and CDR2 ANQGSEA. The length of the CDR3 is 12 residues. V lost 6 bases and J 3 bases, leaving 11 bases between the germline ends. CDR3 in amino acids: CSVLDRDYGYTF. The CDR3 region has the DNA TGCAGCGTCCTCGACAGAGACTATGGCTACACCTTC.